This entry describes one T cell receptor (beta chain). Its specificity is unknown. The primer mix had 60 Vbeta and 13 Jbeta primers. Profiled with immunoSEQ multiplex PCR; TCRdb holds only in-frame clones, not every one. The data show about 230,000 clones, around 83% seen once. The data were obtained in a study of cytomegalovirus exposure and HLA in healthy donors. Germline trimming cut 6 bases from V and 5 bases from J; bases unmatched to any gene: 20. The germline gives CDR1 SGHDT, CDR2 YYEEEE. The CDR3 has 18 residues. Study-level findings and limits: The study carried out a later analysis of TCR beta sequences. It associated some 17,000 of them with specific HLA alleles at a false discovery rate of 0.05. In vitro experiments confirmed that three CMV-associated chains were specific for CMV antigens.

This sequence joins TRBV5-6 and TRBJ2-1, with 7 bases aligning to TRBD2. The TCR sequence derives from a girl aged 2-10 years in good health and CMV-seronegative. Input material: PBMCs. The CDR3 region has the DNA TGTGCCAGCAAAAACGGGAGGATAAATCCCCCTCAGAACAATGAGCAGTTCTTC. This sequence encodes CASKNGRINPPQNNEQFF. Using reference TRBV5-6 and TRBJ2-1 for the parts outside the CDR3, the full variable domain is DAGVTQSPTHLIKTRGQQVTLRCSPKSGHDTVSWYQQALGQGPQFIFQYYEEEERQRGNFPDRFSGHQFPNYSSELNVNALLLGDSALYLCASKNGRINPPQNNEQFFGPGTRLTVL.